The 15 T cell receptor beta chains in this list originate from one sample, sequenced in a study of a mutant IDH1 vaccine in newly diagnosed glioma (dated by TCRdb to the early 2020s). These TCRs' antigens remain unknown. According to the study, the label for this sample's time point signals: week 47, end of study. A 20-mer mutant IDH1 peptide at 300 micrograms in Montanide made up each vaccine dose, which was injected subcutaneously together with topical imiquimod. The library was built by means of the immunoSEQ multiplex PCR assay. The clones in this table, taken by TCRdb from immuneACCESS, are in-frame only. Not every clone is retained; where verified, under half of the shortfall comes from an unresolved V gene, and the cause of the rest is unknown. The sample records tens of thousands of clones, roughly 82% of which are singletons. Jointly, the top ten make up about 8.1% of the sample. Sequences were derived from PBMCs, sampled from a glioma patient whose treatment included an IDH1 peptide vaccine. The receptor source for this set is a man aged 35 to 55 with glioma.

The rearrangement links TRBV11-3 to TRBJ1-1; no firm D call. Trimming stripped 5 bases from V and 5 bases from J, with 9 bases between. This CDR3 has 12 amino acids. The germline V gene encodes CDR1 SGHNT and CDR2 YENEEA. The CDR3 loop is CASSPGGTEAFF. CDR3 bases: TGTGCCAGCAGCCCCGGCGGGACTGAAGCTTTCTTT.

This clone was seen just once. The rearrangement uses TRBV2 and TRBJ1-2, with D uncertain. Germline-derived CDR1 and CDR2 are SNHLY and FYNNEI. Trimming removed 0 bases at V and 4 bases at J, with 9 bases between. This CDR3 is 14 amino acids long. In DNA, the CDR3 is TGTGCCAGCAGTGAAGCGCGAGGTTTCTATGGCTACACCTTC. This translates into CASSEARGFYGYTF.

V gene TRBV27 combines with J gene TRBJ2-1; 16 bases align to TRBD2. Germline V lookup: CDR1 MNHEY, CDR2 SMNVEV (reference sequence). The CDR3 is 15 residues long. J gave up 7 bases and V 6 bases, and 3 bases lay outside the gene matches. CDR3 region: CASSRGLAGGNEQFF. Here the CDR3 DNA reads TGTGCCAGCAGCCGGGGACTAGCGGGGGGGAATGAGCAGTTCTTC.

This clone was counted a single time. The chain combines TRBV7-6 with TRBJ2-2; TRBD2 matches at 9 bases. The trim removed 5 bases at V and 4 bases at J, leaving 5 bases unmatched. The CDR3 covers 15 residues. CDR1 SGHVS and CDR2 FNYEAQ come from the germline V gene. CDR3 region: CASSAGGLRTGELFF. CDR3 coding DNA: TGTGCCAGCAGCGCGGGAGGGCTGCGCACCGGGGAGCTGTTTTTT.

The chain combines TRBV20-1 with TRBJ2-3; D gene uncertain. This CDR3 spans 11 amino acids. V lost 5 bases, J lost 11 bases, and 14 bases lay in between. Per germline, CDR1 DFQATT and CDR2 SNEGSKA (reference sequence). In DNA, the CDR3 is TGCAGTGCTGCGAAGGCTTCCCGGCAGTATTTT. This gives the protein CSAAKASRQYF.

The chain uses TRBV28 and TRBJ2-2, with D unresolved. The CDR3 covers 15 residues. Germline CDR1 is MDHEN and CDR2 is SYDVKM. Trimming took 7 bases from V and 0 from J, leaving 12 bases between them. CDR3 bases: TGTGCCAGCAAATTTCCCAGACCGAACACCGGGGAGCTGTTTTTT. The encoded protein is CASKFPRPNTGELFF.

The gene calls are TRBV4-1 and TRBJ2-7; TRBD2 matches at 10 bases. Germline assignment: CDR1 MGHRA and CDR2 YSYEKL. The trim removed 4 bases at V and 0 bases at J, leaving 0 bases unmatched. CDR3 length equals 14 residues. Here the CDR3 DNA reads TGCGCCAGCAGCCGGACTAGCGGCTCCTACGAGCAGTACGTC. This sequence encodes CASSRTSGSYEQYV.

This clone was recorded a few times. The rearrangement joins TRBV4-1 to TRBJ2-3; 7 bases line up with TRBD2. The CDR3 spans 16 residues. V was pared by 2 bases and J by 2 bases, with 7 bases of the junction left unmatched. Germline CDR1 reads MGHRA; CDR2 reads YSYEKL. The CDR3 DNA is TGCGCCAGCAGCCAACCACTAGCGTTCAACACAGATACGCAGTATTTT. This codes for CASSQPLAFNTDTQYF.

The V gene is TRBV6-1, the J gene TRBJ2-7, with D possibly being TRBD2 (5 bases). Germline V lookup: CDR1 MNHNS, CDR2 SASEGT. The CDR3 loop spans 13 amino acids. V was cut by 5 bases and J by 4 bases, with 12 bases left in between. The CDR3 DNA is TGTGCCAGCAGTAAGGGAGAAGAATACGAGCAGTACTTC. This codes for CASSKGEEYEQYF.

This clone appeared once. The junction departs from the called germline gene at one end, perhaps through a read error. Different DNA sequences within this sample yield the same CDR3. The gene calls are TRBV4-1 and TRBJ1-2; 7 nucleotides agree with TRBD1. CDR1 is MGHRA and CDR2 is YSYEKL in the germline V gene. This CDR3 spans 16 amino acids. Here the CDR3 reads CASSQVSGGSMDGYTF. Here the CDR3 DNA reads TGCGCCAGCAGCCAAGTTTCAGGGGGGAGTATGGATGGTTACACCTTC.

This rearrangement joins TRBV4-1 to TRBJ1-2; 9 nucleotides match TRBD1. The CDR3 length is 16 residues. CDR1 MGHRA and CDR2 YSYEKL come from the germline V gene. V trimming: 3 bases; J trimming: 6 bases; junction bases outside the gene matches: 11. The CDR3 region is CASSQGTGTGTNGYTF. The CDR3 coding sequence is TGCGCCAGCAGCCAGGGCACCGGGACAGGGACCAATGGCTACACCTTC.

The chain is built from TRBV18 and TRBJ2-3; no clear D. V lost 2 bases and J 2 bases, leaving 17 bases between the germline ends. Germline CDR1 KGHSH, CDR2 LQKENI. This CDR3 has 17 residues. The CDR3 nucleotides are TGTGCCAGCTCACCAGATGTAGCTAGTCGGTCCACAGATACGCAGTATTTT. Amino acids: CASSPDVASRSTDTQYF.

The genes are TRBV18 and TRBJ2-1, with 12 bases identical to TRBD2. The J segment lost 4 bases and the V segment lost 4 bases, leaving 5 bases of the junction unmatched. In germline, CDR1 is KGHSH, CDR2 LQKENI. The CDR3 contains 16 residues. The CDR3 loop is CASSQRTSGDYNEQFF. The CDR3 DNA reads as TGTGCCAGCTCACAAAGGACTAGCGGGGATTACAATGAGCAGTTCTTC.

This chain links TRBV4-2 with TRBJ1-3; D gene uncertain. This CDR3 is built from 16 residues. V lost 1 base and J 3 bases, leaving 13 bases between the germline ends. Germline loops: CDR1 LGHNA, CDR2 YNFKEQ. CDR3: CASSQVASLDGNTIYF. The CDR3 nucleotides read TGTGCCAGCAGCCAAGTGGCCAGTCTCGATGGAAACACCATATATTTT.

The rearrangement joins TRBV11-3 to TRBJ2-5; the D gene is possibly TRBD2 (6 bases). Trimming removed 3 bases at V and 5 bases at J, with 16 bases between. CDR3 length: 15 amino acids. The V gene's germline CDR1 is SGHNT and CDR2 YENEEA. In DNA, the CDR3 is TGTGCCAGCAGCTTCGGGGGACCGGGGTCGGAGACCCAGTACTTC. It specifies CASSFGGPGSETQYF.